Here is one T cell receptor beta chain with its context. As yet, its antigen is unknown. The single heparinised draw taken from each donor contained about 110 mL of blood on average. This sample is drawn from a study of beta chain features in type 1 diabetes. Every bit of the isolated RNA underwent reverse transcription, so sequencing read expressed TCRB transcripts. TCRdb keeps only in-frame clones here, not all; method: immunoSEQ multiplex PCR. The sample consists of roughly 400,000 clones, about 15% of them appearing once. Regarding the study as a whole: Insertion counts at VDJ junctions were lower in type 1 diabetes patients, who also showed more deletions there. For patients and controls alike, PCR might favor shorter templates to the same degree.

The V gene's germline CDR1 is SGHTA and CDR2 FQGNSA. CDR3 length: 14 amino acids. V shed 5 bases and J shed 5 bases, with 14 bases lying between them. The receptor was isolated from a woman between 18 and 29 years old in good health. The rearrangement uses TRBV7-2 and TRBJ2-3, with D tentatively TRBD2 (7 bases). Sequencing was carried out using naive CD4+ T cells from blood. CDR3 residues: CASSPVGGRDTQYF. CDR3 nucleotides: TGTGCCAGCAGCCCAGTGGGGGGGCGAGATACGCAGTATTTT.